The present entry profiles one TCR beta chain with its context. In the study's own analysis: As immunoSEQ supplied junction-only sequences (without quality scores), filtering differed. The assay was immunoSEQ multiplex PCR, and TCRdb's table has in-frame clones only and misses some. V and J calls and clone size come straight from that table; D and trimming were deduced from the DNA. The data contain roughly 2.1 million clones, approximately 94% of them seen just once; the ten biggest clones take up around 1.7%. CDR1 MNHNS and CDR2 SASEGT come from the germline V gene. The ends lost 2 bases at V and 4 bases at J; junction bases unmatched: 9. CDR3 size: 16 residues. This entry is derived from a study of shared clonotypes between healthy human individuals. Only CD45RO-negative cells positively selected for CCR7 counted as naive CD8 cells, so terminally differentiated effector memory CD45RA+ cells were excluded.

The receptor comes from a man younger than 35 in good health. Some clones in this sample may be carry-over from other donors' samples. V gene TRBV6-1 combines with J gene TRBJ2-7; 9 nucleotides match TRBD1. Sequenced material: naive CD8+ T cells from PBMCs. The CDR3 coding sequence is TGTGCCAGCAGTGAATTGGGACAGGGCAAATTTTACGAGCAGTACTTC. Amino acids: CASSELGQGKFYEQYF.